This T cell receptor beta chain was identified in a study of blood T cell repertoires in COVID-19. Study context: The study drew acute and convalescent COVID-19 samples from the United States, Italy and Spain. T cells, B-cell-depleted T cells, or PBMCs supplied cDNA or gDNA.

Trimming at V came to 0 bases and at J to 5 bases, leaving 9 bases not matched to a gene. CDR3 length: 17 residues. Germline V CDR1 and CDR2: SGHTA, FQGNSA. Per the study methods: Estimates of nucleated cell counts were drawn from the amplification of reference gene primers. TCRdb's copy holds only in-frame clones and misses some; the assay was immunoSEQ multiplex PCR. The V and J calls and the clone size are those of that table, but D and trimming were determined from the DNA. The sample has 200,000 to 250,000 clones; approximately 78% are singletons. The specimen was peripheral blood. The rearrangement joins TRBV7-2 to TRBJ1-2; 10 bases match TRBD1. The origin of this receptor is a woman in her 70s with COVID-19, enrolled during active disease. CDR3 DNA: TGTGCCAGCAGCTTAGCGAGACAGGGGGCGGGAGGGTATGGCTACACCTTC. Translating gives CASSLARQGAGGYGYTF.